A single sample is the source of the 13 T cell receptor beta chains below, sequenced in a study of cytomegalovirus exposure and HLA in healthy donors. Primers included in the PCR were 60 Vbeta and 13 Jbeta primers. The table came from immunoSEQ multiplex PCR; TCRdb's copy has only in-frame clones and leaves some out. The sample gives 120,000 or so clones, around 82% of which show up once; approximately 10% is in the top ten. Sequenced material: PBMCs. All receptors come from a male donor in good health and CMV-seropositive.

V gene TRBV4-3 combines with J gene TRBJ1-5; TRBD1 might be the D (5 bases). Germline V gives CDR1 LGHNA, CDR2 YSLEER. The CDR3 has 18 amino acids. Trimming removed 1 base at V and 0 bases at J, with 16 bases between. The CDR3 nucleotides are TGCGCCAGCAGCCAAGGGGGCCCGGGGACTTATAGCAATCAGCCCCAGCATTTT. Its translation is CASSQGGPGTYSNQPQHF.

A note on this clone: At the DNA level, this CDR3 is encoded by other sequences in the same sample as well. The rearrangement uses TRBV5-1 and TRBJ2-7, with TRBD2 as a possible D gene (6 bases). Per the germline V gene, CDR1 is SGHRS and CDR2 is YFSETQ. This CDR3 region has 14 residues. Trimming stripped 1 base from V and 3 bases from J, with 11 bases between. For the CDR3, the DNA is TGCGCCAGCAGCTTGAGAGGGGAGGTCTACGAGCAGTACTTC. This gives the protein CASSLRGEVYEQYF.

The rearrangement joins TRBV18 to TRBJ2-5; D uncertain. V was shortened by 0 bases and J by 2 bases, with 7 bases between the two germline ends. Germline CDR1 KGHSH, CDR2 LQKENI. The CDR3 is 14 residues long. Here the CDR3 DNA reads TGTGCCAGCTCACCACCGAACACACAAGAGACCCAGTACTTC. Amino acids: CASSPPNTQETQYF.

This clone was counted only a few times. The chain employs TRBV6-1 and TRBJ2-7; 9 bases fit TRBD1. V lost 4 bases and J lost 4; bases outside the gene matches: 11. The CDR3 loop spans 16 amino acids. CDR1 is MNHNS, CDR2 SASEGT, per germline. CDR3 loop: CASSGEERDRVYEQYF. Written as DNA, the CDR3 is TGTGCCAGCAGTGGGGAGGAACGGGACAGGGTGTACGAGCAGTACTTC.

This clone occurred a few times. This chain uses TRBV27 with TRBJ1-1; D may be TRBD1 (6 bases). Trimming cost V 5 bases and J 5 bases, with 21 bases left between them. The germline gives CDR1 MNHEY, CDR2 SMNVEV (reference sequence). The CDR3 sequence is 16 residues long. The DNA for the CDR3 is TGTGCCAGCAGTCCCCTTCCCACAGGGTTGGGGACTGAAGCTTTCTTT. This encodes CASSPLPTGLGTEAFF.

This clone occurred a few times. The rearrangement joins TRBV29-1 to TRBJ2-7, with unresolved D. CDR1 SQVTM and CDR2 ANQGSEA come from the germline V gene. Trimming took 5 bases from V and 0 from J, leaving 14 bases between them. CDR3 size: 14 residues. CDR3 nucleotides: TGCAGCGTTAAAAACTCACTCCTCTCCTACGAGCAGTACTTC. Translating gives CSVKNSLLSYEQYF.

The V call is TRBV11-1, the J call TRBJ1-1; the match to TRBD1 covers 9 bases. The CDR3 runs to 15 residues. Per germline, CDR1 SGHAT and CDR2 FQDESV (reference sequence). V lost 5 bases and J lost 5; bases outside the gene matches: 9. DNA of the CDR3: TGTGCCAGCAGCCTCGGGACAGGGACGAGAACTGAAGCTTTCTTT. This encodes CASSLGTGTRTEAFF.

V and J are TRBV7-3 and TRBJ1-2, with a weak D call TRBD1 (5 bases). The V end was cut by 5 bases, the J end by 4 bases, with 11 bases between. From germline, CDR1 is SGHTA and CDR2 FQGTGA. This CDR3 is 13 amino acids long. CDR3 nucleotide sequence: TGTGCCAGCAGCCAGGGCGGGGGCTATGGCTACACCTTC. Residues: CASSQGGGYGYTF.

This sequence joins TRBV2 and TRBJ2-1; 9 bases are a match to TRBD2. Per the germline V gene, CDR1 is SNHLY and CDR2 is FYNNEI. The CDR3 length is 18 residues. With V trimmed by 4 bases and J by 7 bases, 17 bases remained unmatched. CDR3 DNA sequence: TGTGCCAGCAGTGGGGGCGGGAGGGTTAAACGTTGGGGTAATGAGCAGTTCTTC. Protein product: CASSGGGRVKRWGNEQFF.

This rearrangement joins TRBV19 to TRBJ2-2; 11 nucleotides align to TRBD1. With V trimmed by 6 bases and J by 2 bases, 2 bases remained unmatched. The V gene's germline CDR1 is LNHDA and CDR2 SQIVND (reference sequence). The CDR3 length is 15 residues. The CDR3 bases are TGTGCCAGTAGGGGGACAGGGGGTAACACCGGGGAGCTGTTTTTT. Translating it yields CASRGTGGNTGELFF. Using reference TRBV19 and TRBJ2-2 for the parts outside the CDR3, the full variable domain is DGGITQSPKYLFRKEGQNVTLSCEQNLNHDAMYWYRQDPGQGLRLIYYSQIVNDFQKGDIAEGYSVSREKKESFPLTVTSAQKNPTAFYLCASRGTGGNTGELFFGEGSRLTVL.

CDR3 sequence: CASRGGRGVMWTEAFF. CDR3 DNA sequence: TGTGCCAGTAGGGGGGGGCGTGGGGTCATGTGGACTGAAGCTTTCTTT. The rearrangement uses TRBV19 and TRBJ1-1, with D perhaps TRBD1 (6 bases). This CDR3 contains 16 residues. Looked up from germline, CDR1 is LNHDA and CDR2 is SQIVND (reference sequence). Trimming left V 6 bases short and J 5 bases short, with 22 bases between.

J is TRBJ2-4 and V is TRBV5-1; 7 bases are a match to TRBD1. This CDR3 comprises 14 residues. Germline V gene sequence: CDR1 SGHRS, CDR2 YFSETQ. V gave up 0 bases and J gave up 15 bases; unmatched junction bases: 12. The CDR3 DNA reads TGCGCCAGCAGCTTGGAGGACAGGCGGTCGATACGGTACTTC. Protein sequence: CASSLEDRRSIRYF.

Here the CDR3 DNA reads TGTGCCAGCAGCCCGGGAGGGGGGATCGGCACTAATGAAAAACTGTTTTTT. It yields the protein CASSPGGGIGTNEKLFF. This rearrangement joins TRBV5-4 to TRBJ1-4, with a tentative D call TRBD1 (6 bases). V shed 4 bases and J shed 2 bases, with 18 bases lying between them. CDR3 length: 17 residues. CDR1 SGHNT and CDR2 YYREEE come from the germline V gene (reference sequence).